The T cell receptor (beta chain) described here comes from a study of memory CD4+ T cells and cytomegalovirus serostatus. Looking at the study overall: Healthy Belgian adult donors included 9 or 10 CMV-positive and some 24 CMV-negative people.

There are 16 residues in the CDR3. The germline CDR1 and CDR2 sequences are LGHNA and YSLEER. Trimming left V 0 bases short and J 0 bases short, with 12 bases between. In the original workflow: Out-of-frame sequences were removed, leaving a few million distinct TCRbeta sequences. TCRdb's copy holds only in-frame clones and misses some; the assay was immunoSEQ multiplex PCR. V and J calls and clone size follow that table, whereas D and trimming were derived from the DNA. The sample carries around 50,000 clones, roughly 80% recorded once. With regard to this clone: Its antigen remains unknown.

Study-level results: Of approximately 150 reported CMV TCRbeta sequences, under 80 were found in memory CD4+ repertoires. Median bootstrapped AUC for CMV status was roughly 0.95 originally, 0.75 to 0.91 US-trained.

The sort gate was single viable CD3+CD4+CD8-CD45RO+ cells for memory CD4+ T cells. This TCR came from an adult in good health and CMV-seropositive. The rearrangement uses TRBV4-3 and TRBJ2-7; D perhaps matches TRBD1 (5 bases). Sequences were obtained from memory CD4+ T cells from blood. CDR3 sequence: CASSQDWFTGSYEQYF. The CDR3 nucleotides read TGCGCCAGCAGCCAAGATTGGTTTACAGGCTCCTACGAGCAGTACTTC.